This T cell receptor (beta chain) appears in the sequencing data of a study of T cells in Graves' hyperthyroidism and ophthalmopathy. What was amplified from RNA transcripts were TCR beta CDR3 regions. Primed by the HTBI set, a first-round RT-PCR was run on the TCR CDR3. Each CDR3 protein gets one entry after TCRdb re-called the multiplex PCR reads with MiXCR. The sample includes approximately 330,000 distinct CDR3 sequences, over 20% of them seen just once. This clonotype was seen repeatedly, ten times or more. Germline CDR1 reads MNHNS; CDR2 reads SASEGT. CDR3 size: 17 residues. V shed 5 bases and J 0 bases; nucleotides not matched to a gene: 9.

This clonotype was obtained from a woman between 45 and 60 years old with Graves' hyperthyroidism. This sequence joins TRBV6-1 and TRBJ2-3; TRBD1 aligns across 9 bases. The sequencing sample was made of blood. CDR3 DNA sequence: TGTGCCAGCAGTAACCCCTGGACAGGGGTAAGCACAGATACGCAGTATTTT. Protein: CASSNPWTGVSTDTQYF.